One sample yielded the 5 T cell receptor beta chains listed below, sequenced in a study of T-cell reconstitution after alpha-beta-depleted transplantation in children. Construction of the TCRbeta library involved unique molecular identifiers. TCRdb recomputed calls from the PCR reads with MiXCR, one row per CDR3 protein. The profile covers about 200,000 distinct CDR3 sequences, with approximately 7% appearing a single time and approximately 6% taken by the ten largest. The source was PBMCs, collected before TCRalphabeta/CD19-depleted stem cell transplant. The receptors stem from a boy aged 2 to 9 with acute lymphoblastic leukemia, due to receive a stem cell transplant.

This clonotype was recorded many times. The genes are TRBV7-2 and TRBJ2-7; D is unresolved. V lost 5 bases, J lost 0 bases, and 5 bases lay in between. The V gene's germline CDR1 is SGHTA and CDR2 FQGNSA. There are 12 residues in the CDR3. CDR3 amino acids: CASSISSYEQYF. CDR3 DNA: TGTGCCAGCAGCATCAGCTCCTACGAGCAGTACTTC.

The chain has TRBV2 and TRBJ1-1; no firm D call. Germline values: CDR1 SNHLY, CDR2 FYNNEI. The CDR3 is 13 residues long. The V and J ends lost 6 bases and 3 bases respectively, with 11 bases between them. This chain's CDR3 is CASSPTRDTEAFF. The DNA of the CDR3 is TGTGCCAGCAGCCCGACCAGAGACACTGAAGCTTTCTTT.

This clonotype has more than one count but fewer than ten. The chain is built from TRBV20-1 and TRBJ2-3; D ambiguous. Germline V CDR1 and CDR2: DFQATT, SNEGSKA (reference sequence). This CDR3 is built from 15 residues. The germline V and J ends were trimmed by 2 bases and 6 bases, with 18 bases remaining between them. The CDR3 sequence: CSARIGRHLQDTQYF. DNA of the CDR3: TGCAGTGCTAGAATTGGCCGTCATCTTCAGGATACGCAGTATTTT.

This clonotype was found a few times. J is TRBJ1-2 and V is TRBV16; D is unclear. Trimming took 3 bases from V and 2 from J, leaving 10 bases between them. There are 14 residues in the CDR3. Germline V CDR1 and CDR2: KGHSY, FQNENV. CDR3: CASSQLQRNYGYTF. Here the CDR3 DNA reads TGTGCCAGCAGCCAGCTACAGAGGAACTATGGCTACACCTTC.

This clonotype was seen many times. The chain joins TRBV27 to TRBJ2-7, with 7 bases that match TRBD1. CDR1 MNHEY and CDR2 SMNVEV come from the germline V gene (reference sequence). The length of the CDR3 is 14 residues. V trimming: 4 bases; J trimming: 6 bases; junction bases outside the gene matches: 9. Written as DNA, the CDR3 is TGTGCCAGCAGTTCCTTGCCGGACAGGTTCGAGCAGTACTTC. Translation: CASSSLPDRFEQYF.